The table lists the clone carrying this T cell receptor beta chain with a few counts. As yet, its antigen is unknown. The method was immunoSEQ multiplex PCR; TCRdb's version includes in-frame clones alone and lacks a portion of them. The repertoire has about 150,000 clones, approximately 92% of them found once; the top ten carry 6.9%. This record comes from a study of T cell responses to AZD1222 COVID-19 vaccine. CDR3 length equals 14 residues. The germline gives CDR1 SNHLY, CDR2 FYNNEI. With V trimmed by 6 bases and J by 5 bases, 7 bases remained unmatched. General study points: When two AZD1222 doses had been given, Spike-specific TCR breadth and depth rose. The donors showed a predominance of white British ancestry and of females, with possible underestimation of clonal diversity. There were repertoire samples only from the period after the peak T cell response. Nearly half of spike-specific TCRs reportedly go after variant regions that carry no mutations.

This sequence joins TRBV2 and TRBJ1-1; 9 bases map to TRBD1. The source was peripheral blood, collected on day 0 of AZD1222 vaccination. The TCR comes from an adult in good health. The CDR3 region is CASSTGTGNTEAFF. CDR3 nucleotides: TGTGCCAGCAGCACCGGGACAGGGAATACTGAAGCTTTCTTT.